This TCR beta chain came from a study of T-cell reconstitution after alpha-beta-depleted transplantation in children. Whole-study results and caveats: In patients about two months after transplant, alpha-beta T cells reportedly arose from several hundred expanded graft clones. T-cell counts and diversity at one year post-transplant came mainly from newly produced T cells.

This clonotype was recorded a few times. Its antigen is unknown. Germline CDR1 is DFQATT and CDR2 is SNEGSKA (reference sequence). The CDR3 is 13 residues long. Losses at the gene ends were 5 bases for V and 1 base for J; bases not matched to a gene: 3. Unique molecular identifiers were used in preparing the TCRbeta library. In TCRdb, the PCR reads were re-called with MiXCR into one record per CDR3 protein. The sample has about 420,000 distinct CDR3 sequences, around 15% seen once. This chain links TRBV20-1 with TRBJ2-3; TRBD2 aligns across 7 bases. The source is a boy younger than two who had a stem cell transplant for Wiskott-Aldrich syndrome, so the T cells may come from the graft donor. Specimen: PBMCs, mostly from graft donor cells, collected 360 days after TCRalphabeta/CD19-depleted stem cell transplant. The DNA of the CDR3 is TGCAGTGCTTGCGGGAGTGGCACAGATACGCAGTATTTT. This encodes CSACGSGTDTQYF.